This T cell receptor (beta chain) is drawn from a study of post-analysis software for immune sequencing data (dated by TCRdb to between 2014 and 2016). For the study in its entirety: The recorded disease courses included relapsing-remitting, secondary progressive and progressive-relapsing multiple sclerosis, and some patients had no subtype annotation. The multiple sclerosis patient repertoires were compared with roughly twelve previously published healthy control repertoires from donors aged roughly 6 to 27 years. A subset of samples was prepared in parallel using single-end sample barcoding, then pooled and co-amplified after Illumina adapter ligation.

Library prep was done by PCR. Reads for this sample came from an Illumina HiSeq 2500. Unique molecular identifiers were incorporated into TCR beta cDNA libraries to reduce PCR and sequencing biases. About 500,000 cDNA molecules were obtained for every 1 to 10 million input T cells, so each molecule roughly corresponded to one T cell. The same protocol used for the earlier healthy control dataset was applied to prepare and sequence the patient libraries. Within a given batch, samples were prepared together, multiplexed and sequenced on the same HiSeq lane. Regarding the original processing steps: Raw barcoded reads were processed with MIGEC, discarding single-read molecular identifier groups before consensus assembly and CDR3 extraction. VDJtools was used for post-analysis of the clonotype tables, with diversity normalized by down-sampling every dataset to the smallest sample size. Repertoire overlap clustering matched CDR3 amino acid but not nucleotide sequences to correct batch-related cross-sample contamination. In TCRdb, the public reads were trimmed at Q25 with fastp and aligned with MiXCR, with productive beta chains retained. One record per CDR3 amino acid sequence lists the most common genes and DNA. The V and J calls were determined by TCRdb, not by the authors. The sample records hundreds of thousands of distinct CDR3 sequences, 30% of which are singletons. Of the sample, approximately 0.55% falls within the top ten clones.

What the research found in general, with its limitations: Patients showed significantly higher frequencies than controls for a handful of TRBV segments, among them TRBV5-6, TRBV5-1 and TRBV20-1. The control group was slightly older than the multiple sclerosis patient group. When samples were clustered directly using the F measure, samples prepared in the same batch co-clustered strongly, which prompted a batch-effect correction. Compared with controls, multiple sclerosis patients had significantly lower normalized Chao1 diversity, a finding suggesting substantial peripheral T-cell clonal expansion.

To demonstrate the VDJtools post-analysis software, TCR beta repertoires were profiled from the peripheral blood of about 14 young patients with multiple sclerosis. Multiple sclerosis patients were children and adolescents aged about 6 to 17 years. This clonotype has only a few counts. The target of this receptor is not known. No base quality information exists; no much larger clone differs at one position. V drops 6 bases and J drops 6 bases, leaving 24 bases in between. For CDR1 and CDR2, the germline V gene (reference sequence) lists DFQATT and SNEGSKA. From cysteine to phenylalanine, the CDR3 is 16 amino acids long. Only CDR3 DNA remains: 48 bases, in frame from the first base.

The sequenced sample was blood. This sequence originates from a girl under 18 with multiple sclerosis. The sequence joins TRBV20-1 to TRBJ2-1; a tentative D match to TRBD2 spans 7 bases. The CDR3 here reads CSAPGQIKREGNEQFF. The DNA is as follows: TGCAGTGCCCCGGGACAAATCAAGAGGGAGGGCAATGAGCAGTTCTTC.